Shown below are 24 T cell receptor beta chains from a single sample sequenced in a study of OX40 agonist ivuxolimab in advanced cancers. Assay used: immunoSEQ multiplex PCR; TCRdb lists only in-frame clones, some missing. The profile covers about 77,000 clones, with roughly 91% appearing a single time and 6.2% taken by the ten largest. Material: CD4+ or CD8+ T cells sorted from blood, obtained in a trial of the OX40 agonist ivuxolimab. These receptors were taken from an adult with an advanced solid tumor such as melanoma, head and neck, liver or kidney cancer.

This CDR3 reads CASKFLPFDDTEAFF. The CDR3, as DNA: TGTGCCAGCAAATTCCTCCCCTTTGATGACACTGAAGCTTTCTTT. This sequence joins TRBV5-4 and TRBJ1-1; no reliable D call. V lost 6 bases and J lost 3, with 18 bases in between. Germline V gene lookup returns CDR1 SGHNT and CDR2 YYREEE (reference sequence). There are 15 residues in the CDR3.

The chain has TRBV7-2 and TRBJ2-2; D unclear. The V and J ends lost 6 bases and 2 bases respectively, with 10 bases between them. The CDR3 covers 14 residues. The germline CDR1 and CDR2 sequences are SGHTA and FQGNSA. CDR3 coding DNA: TGTGCCAGCAGAATCCAGCCTAACACCGGGGAGCTGTTTTTT. Translated: CASRIQPNTGELFF.

This clone was counted a few times. J is TRBJ2-7 and V is TRBV7-9, with TRBD1 matching over 7 bases. V lost 7 bases, J lost 2 bases, and 5 bases stayed unmatched. In germline, CDR1 is SEHNR, CDR2 FQNEAQ (reference sequence). This CDR3 spans 13 amino acids. Written as DNA, the CDR3 is TGTGCCAGCAAGGGGGCGACTACCTACGAGCAGTACTTC. Amino acid sequence: CASKGATTYEQYF.

This rearrangement joins TRBV19 to TRBJ1-2; 10 positions agree with TRBD1. CDR3 length: 13 residues. In germline, CDR1 is LNHDA, CDR2 SQIVND (reference sequence). The V and J ends lost 10 bases and 5 bases, in that order; junction bases with no gene match: 7. The DNA of the CDR3 is TGTGCCACCGCGGACAGGGGGAGGTATGGCTACACCTTC. Residues: CATADRGRYGYTF.

This chain links TRBV6-5 with TRBJ2-3; D unclear. The CDR3 covers 12 residues. Germline V lookup: CDR1 MNHEY, CDR2 SVGAGI. Trimming cost V 5 bases and J 8 bases, with 11 bases left between them. The CDR3 loop reads CASSETKGTQYF. As DNA, the CDR3 is TGTGCCAGCAGTGAAACAAAGGGTACGCAGTATTTT.

The V and J genes are TRBV15 and TRBJ2-7; 9 nucleotides line up with TRBD1. The junction had 5 bases not matched to a gene; V was cut back by 1 base and J by 1 base. The CDR3 has 16 amino acids. CDR1 is LNHNV, CDR2 YYDKDF, per germline (reference sequence). CDR3 amino acids: CATSRGGGTGSYEQYF. The DNA of the CDR3 is TGTGCCACCAGCAGAGGGGGAGGGACAGGGTCCTACGAGCAGTACTTC.

The chain has TRBV4-1 and TRBJ2-2; the D gene is possibly TRBD2 (7 bases). This CDR3 comprises 17 residues. Germline CDR1 is MGHRA and CDR2 is YSYEKL. V was clipped by 4 bases and J by 2 bases, with 17 bases between them. CDR3 loop: CASSPKRGGVNTGELFF. The CDR3 coding sequence is TGCGCCAGCAGCCCCAAGAGGGGGGGAGTCAACACCGGGGAGCTGTTTTTT.

This clone was seen only once. V is TRBV5-6 and J is TRBJ2-7; no clear D gene. The germline gives CDR1 SGHDT, CDR2 YYEEEE. This CDR3 has 13 residues. Trimming removed 0 bases at V and 2 bases at J, with 6 bases between. The chain's CDR3 is CASSLVRAYEQYF. The CDR3 region has the DNA TGTGCCAGCAGCTTGGTAAGGGCCTACGAGCAGTACTTC.

The count of this clone is one. The chain couples TRBV5-1 to TRBJ2-3; 7 nucleotides align to TRBD2. Germline-derived CDR1 and CDR2 are SGHRS and YFSETQ. The CDR3 is 14 residues long. The V segment lost 5 bases and the J segment 4 bases; nucleotides outside the gene matches: 7. DNA of the CDR3: TGCGCCAGCAGTACTAGCGAAGTTTCAGATACGCAGTATTTT. Translating it yields CASSTSEVSDTQYF.

The chain recombines TRBV7-9 with TRBJ2-1; 8 bases are a match to TRBD2. This CDR3 region has 15 residues. Looked up from germline, CDR1 is SEHNR and CDR2 is FQNEAQ (reference sequence). V was clipped by 4 bases and J by 4 bases; unmatched bases: 6. For the CDR3, the DNA is TGTGCCAGCAGCTCAAGGGGCGGGGGGTACAATGAGCAGTTCTTC. Its protein is CASSSRGGGYNEQFF. The full variable domain, completed using reference TRBV7-9 and TRBJ2-1, is DTGVSQNPRHKITKRGQNVTFRCDPISEHNRLYWYRQTLGQGPEFLTYFQNEAQLEKSRLLSDRFSAERPKGSFSTLEIQRTEQGDSAMYLCASSSRGGGYNEQFFGPGTRLTVL.

V and J are TRBV19 and TRBJ2-7; 9 bases line up with TRBD1. Germline V gene sequence: CDR1 LNHDA, CDR2 SQIVND (reference sequence). The CDR3 runs 15 residues. The junction had 6 bases not matched to a gene; V was cut back by 5 bases and J by 1 base. The CDR3 DNA reads as TGTGCCAGTAGTCCAATAGGGACAGGGTCCTACGAGCAGTACTTC. Amino acid sequence: CASSPIGTGSYEQYF.

This clone has more than one count but fewer than ten. CDR3 sequence reads: CASSRLTNTEAFF. In DNA, the CDR3 is TGTGCCAGCAGCCGACTGACGAACACTGAAGCTTTCTTT. V gene TRBV6-5 combines with J gene TRBJ1-1; D gene uncertain. The CDR3 covers 13 residues. Trimming shortened V by 6 bases and J by 1 base, and 9 bases separated the two germline ends. Germline-derived CDR1 and CDR2 are MNHEY and SVGAGI.

This clone was seen once. J is TRBJ2-2 and V is TRBV5-1, with D maybe TRBD1 (6 bases). The V gene lost 4 bases and the J gene lost 9 bases, with 13 bases spanning the gap. The CDR3 spans 13 residues. Germline V lookup: CDR1 SGHRS, CDR2 YFSETQ. The CDR3 here is CASSPYRDRELFF. As DNA, the CDR3 is TGCGCCAGCAGCCCCTACAGGGACAGGGAGCTGTTTTTT. Based on the CDR3 plus reference TRBV5-1 and TRBJ2-2, the full variable domain is KAGVTQTPRYLIKTRGQQVTLSCSPISGHRSVSWYQQTPGQGLQFLFEYFSETQRNKGNFPGRFSGRQFSNSRSEMNVSTLELGDSALYLCASSPYRDRELFFGEGSRLTVL.

Only a few counts were recorded for this clone. Other DNA sequences in the same sample also yield this CDR3. The rearrangement uses TRBV6-1 and TRBJ1-1; tentative D call: TRBD1 (6 bases). Germline V CDR1 and CDR2: MNHNS, SASEGT. The V gene lost 6 bases and the J gene lost 4 bases, with 12 bases spanning the gap. CDR3 size: 13 residues. The CDR3 here is CASSREGGTEAFF. CDR3 bases: TGTGCCAGCAGCCGCGAGGGGGGCACTGAAGCTTTCTTT.

The V and J genes are TRBV28 and TRBJ2-5; 7 bases align to TRBD2. V lost 1 base to trimming and J lost 5 bases; unmatched junction nucleotides: 4. CDR3 length equals 14 residues. The germline CDR1 and CDR2 sequences are MDHEN and SYDVKM. CDR3 in DNA: TGTGCCAGCAGTTTATCTGCGGGAGAGGAGACCCAGTACTTC. This sequence encodes CASSLSAGEETQYF.

A single count supports this clone. The CDR3 coding sequence is TGTGCCAGCAGACTAGCGGGAGTCAATGAGCAGTTCTTC. This translates into CASRLAGVNEQFF. The V and J genes are TRBV6-1 and TRBJ2-1; 11 bases line up with TRBD2. Germline loops: CDR1 MNHNS, CDR2 SASEGT. V lost 6 bases and J lost 6; bases outside the gene matches: 1. This CDR3 region has 13 residues.

The V gene is TRBV4-3, the J gene TRBJ2-7; 8 nucleotides match TRBD2. Germline V gene lookup returns CDR1 LGHNA and CDR2 YSLEER. The length of the CDR3 is 16 residues. Unmatched junction bases numbered 10, after V lost 3 bases and J lost 3 bases. The CDR3 here is CASSHRLALPYYEQYF. In DNA, the CDR3 is TGCGCCAGCAGCCATAGACTAGCGCTCCCCTACTACGAGCAGTACTTC.

The chain is built from TRBV5-1 and TRBJ1-2; D remains ambiguous. V was pared by 3 bases and J by 8 bases, with 14 bases between. There are 13 residues in the CDR3. Germline-derived CDR1 and CDR2 are SGHRS and YFSETQ. The CDR3 DNA reads as TGCGCCAGCAGCTCAGACCCTAACCAAGGCTACACCTTC. Translation: CASSSDPNQGYTF.

The chain recombines TRBV10-2 with TRBJ1-2, with D uncertain. CDR1 and CDR2 from the germline V gene are WSHSY and SAAADI. The CDR3 has 12 amino acids. The V end was cut by 2 bases, the J end by 4 bases, with 5 bases between. The CDR3 is CASSEDFYGYTF. CDR3 DNA sequence: TGCGCCAGCAGTGAGGACTTCTATGGCTACACCTTC.

The chain employs TRBV10-3 and TRBJ1-2, with TRBD1 as a possible D gene (5 bases). Trimming took off 5 bases at V and 2 bases at J, with 21 bases between the two ends. Germline assignment: CDR1 ENHRY and CDR2 SYGVKD. CDR3 size: 17 residues. CDR3 bases: TGTGCCATCAGTAAAAACCTGGGGACGGAAGTGAACTATGGCTACACCTTC. It yields the protein CAISKNLGTEVNYGYTF.

This chain uses TRBV28 with TRBJ2-7; TRBD1 is a possible D gene (6 bases). Looked up from germline, CDR1 is MDHEN and CDR2 is SYDVKM. The CDR3 has 14 residues. V lost 2 bases and J 9 bases, leaving 17 bases between the germline ends. Here the CDR3 reads CASSLGTPTLRQYF. The CDR3 nucleotides read TGTGCCAGCAGTTTAGGGACACCGACCCTACGGCAGTACTTC.

J is TRBJ2-3 and V is TRBV10-1, with a weak D call TRBD1 (5 bases). The V end lost 3 bases, the J end lost 3 bases, and 7 bases lay between the germline ends. The CDR3 has 13 residues. Germline CDR1 reads WNHNN; CDR2 reads SYGVQD (reference sequence). The CDR3 protein is CASSDAGTDTQYF. CDR3 nucleotides: TGCGCCAGCAGTGATGCAGGGACAGATACGCAGTATTTT.

The V gene is TRBV28, the J gene TRBJ2-1; 11 positions match TRBD2. Germline CDR1 reads MDHEN; CDR2 reads SYDVKM. With V trimmed by 5 bases and J by 7 bases, 4 bases remained unmatched. This CDR3 comprises 14 residues. For the CDR3, the DNA is TGTGCCAGCAGTACTAGCGGGAGTAATAATGAGCAGTTCTTC. It yields the protein CASSTSGSNNEQFF.

The J gene is TRBJ1-4, the V gene TRBV29-1, with D possibly being TRBD1 (5 bases). This CDR3 contains 13 residues. CDR1 and CDR2 (germline): SQVTM, ANQGSEA. Trimming removed 5 bases at V and 7 bases at J, with 14 bases between. The CDR3 region is CSVSLGAAEKLFF. DNA of the CDR3: TGCAGCGTTTCGCTCGGGGCTGCTGAAAAACTGTTTTTT.